This T cell receptor beta chain was identified during a study of cytomegalovirus exposure and HLA in healthy donors. Study-wide findings and caveats: Listed as cytomegalovirus-associated were about 160 TCR beta chains. Highly shared variants forming one cluster were likely a sequencing artifact.

A word on this clone: The antigen is not known.

A multiplex PCR was run with 60 Vbeta primers and 13 Jbeta primers. Measured with immunoSEQ multiplex PCR; TCRdb has only the in-frame clones, and not every one. The sample lists 95,000 to 110,000 clones, around four fifths occurring once. The sequence was collected from a man aged 25-40 years in good health and CMV-seronegative. The sequencing input was PBMCs.

In nucleotides, the CDR3 is TGTGCCAGCAGTTTATTGACCGGACAGGGATGGGCTGGGGCCAACGTCCTGACTTTC. Translated: CASSLLTGQGWAGANVLTF. This chain joins TRBV27 and TRBJ2-6, with 8 bases fitting TRBD1. Germline values: CDR1 MNHEY, CDR2 SMNVEV (reference sequence). This CDR3 is 19 amino acids long. J was trimmed by 2 bases and V by 1 base; bases with no gene match: 10.